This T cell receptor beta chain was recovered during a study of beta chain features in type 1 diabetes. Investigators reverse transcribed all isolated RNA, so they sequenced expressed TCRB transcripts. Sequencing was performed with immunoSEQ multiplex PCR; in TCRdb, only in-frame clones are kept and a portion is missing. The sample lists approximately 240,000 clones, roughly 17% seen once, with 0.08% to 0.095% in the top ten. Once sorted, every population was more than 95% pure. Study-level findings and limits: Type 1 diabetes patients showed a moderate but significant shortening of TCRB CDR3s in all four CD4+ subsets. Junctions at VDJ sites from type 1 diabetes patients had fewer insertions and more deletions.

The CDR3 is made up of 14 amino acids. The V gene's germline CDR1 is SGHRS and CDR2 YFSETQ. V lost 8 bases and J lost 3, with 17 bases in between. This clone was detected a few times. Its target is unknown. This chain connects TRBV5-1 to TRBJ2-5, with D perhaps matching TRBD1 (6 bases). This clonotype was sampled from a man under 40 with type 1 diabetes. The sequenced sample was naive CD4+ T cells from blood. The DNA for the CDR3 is TGCGCCAGTGCTCAACAGGGATGGGAAGAGACCCAGTACTTC. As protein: CASAQQGWEETQYF.